These 24 T cell receptor beta chains came from one sample sequenced in a study of early T cells in non-severe SARS-CoV-2 infection. TCRdb fed the 5' RACE reads into MiXCR, producing one record per CDR3 protein. Here the sample spans over 50,000 distinct CDR3 sequences, over 9.5% being singletons. Material for sequencing was whole blood. The receptors stem from an adult who was a healthcare worker with PCR-confirmed SARS-CoV-2 infection or an uninfected control (not recorded which).

This clonotype came up many times. V is TRBV9 and J is TRBJ1-5; D unresolved. The CDR3 spans 14 residues. The germline V and J ends were trimmed by 4 bases and 5 bases, with 13 bases remaining between them. CDR1 and CDR2 from the germline V gene are SGDLS and YYNGEE. CDR3 sequence (DNA): TGTGCCAGCAGCCCCCACGACGGGGATCAGCCCCAGCATTTT. Encoded protein: CASSPHDGDQPQHF.

In its sample, this clonotype was seen a few times. The chain recombines TRBV20-1 with TRBJ1-5; no firm D call. The CDR3 extends over 13 amino acids. Germline V gives CDR1 DFQATT, CDR2 SNEGSKA (reference sequence). Between the trimmed V and J ends, which lost 0 bases and 7 bases, there was a span of 10 bases. The CDR3 DNA follows: TGCAGTGCTAGAGAAGCTAAGTTACAGCCCCAGCATTTT. This translates into CSAREAKLQPQHF.

In its sample, this clonotype was seen a few times. The chain recombines TRBV2 with TRBJ2-3, with D perhaps TRBD1 or TRBD2 (5 bases each). The CDR3 contains 14 residues. The V gene lost 8 bases and the J gene lost 6 bases, with 18 bases spanning the gap. Germline V gives CDR1 SNHLY, CDR2 FYNNEI. CDR3 loop: CASCYITGTDTQYF. CDR3 nucleotides: TGTGCCAGCTGCTATATTACCGGGACGGATACGCAGTATTTT.

The gene calls are TRBV29-1 and TRBJ1-5; no clear D. Germline lookup yields CDR1 SQVTM and CDR2 ANQGSEA. Trimming cost V 6 bases and J 3 bases, with 6 bases left between them. The CDR3 is made up of 11 amino acids. CDR3 nucleotide sequence: TGCAGCGTCGGTGACAATCAGCCCCAGCATTTT. Its protein product is CSVGDNQPQHF.

In this sample, this clonotype turned up many times. V gene TRBV30 combines with J gene TRBJ2-1; D possibly uses TRBD1 or TRBD2 (5 bases each). Germline-derived CDR1 and CDR2 are GTSNPN and SVGIG (reference sequence). This CDR3 contains 11 residues. Trimming removed 3 bases at V and 10 bases at J, with 10 bases between. CDR3 loop: CAWRLGDEQFF. As DNA, the CDR3 is TGTGCCTGGAGGTTGGGGGACGAGCAGTTCTTC.

This clonotype was detected ten times or more. The chain employs TRBV5-1 and TRBJ2-1, with TRBD2 matching 11 bases. Looked up from germline, CDR1 is SGHRS and CDR2 is YFSETQ. The CDR3 runs to 15 residues. J was trimmed by 9 bases and V by 4 bases; bases with no gene match: 9. The CDR3 loop is CASSPLAGGPLEQFF. CDR3 sequence (DNA): TGCGCCAGCAGCCCTTTAGCGGGAGGGCCCCTTGAGCAGTTCTTC.

About this clonotype: It may be a read error: a sequence one base away is much more abundant. This likely comes from a read error, as the CDR3 has no conserved phenylalanine or tryptophan at its end. This chain uses TRBV12-3 or TRBV12-4 with TRBJ1-3; D gene unclear. The ends were cut back, 5 bases at V and 2 bases at J, with 10 bases in the middle. The CDR3 contains 14 residues. This CDR3 is CASSHSGTGNTIYL. CDR3 DNA: TGTGCCAGCAGTCACTCGGGAACTGGAAACACCATATATCTT.

This clonotype has at least ten counts. The CDR3 DNA reads as TGTGCCAGCTCACCGAGGACAGGGGAAGGTTCACCCCTCCACTTT. Translating it yields CASSPRTGEGSPLHF. J is TRBJ1-6 and V is TRBV18, with 9 bases fitting TRBD1. Germline CDR1 is KGHSH and CDR2 is LQKENI. The CDR3 has 15 amino acids. V shed 3 bases, J shed 9 bases, and the junction held 6 bases outside the gene matches.

This clonotype was observed at least ten times. The chain carries TRBV18 and TRBJ1-2; no definite D call. Trimming removed 0 bases from V and 2 bases from J, with 7 bases in between. In germline, CDR1 is KGHSH, CDR2 LQKENI. The CDR3 covers 14 residues. CDR3 nucleotide sequence: TGTGCCAGCTCACCACCGGCCAGCAACTATGGCTACACCTTC. Translation gives CASSPPASNYGYTF.

The chain couples TRBV7-9 to TRBJ2-1; 7 bases fit TRBD2. Germline trimming cut 5 bases from V and 12 bases from J; bases unmatched to any gene: 16. Germline CDR1 reads SEHNR; CDR2 reads FQNEAQ (reference sequence). The CDR3 length is 15 residues. The CDR3 region is CASSGSGTPLAGQFF. CDR3 nucleotide sequence: TGTGCCAGCAGCGGCAGCGGGACCCCCCTCGCTGGGCAGTTCTTC.

This clonotype was counted many times. The genes are TRBV7-6 and TRBJ2-1; 7 positions match TRBD2. This CDR3 contains 17 residues. V lost 3 bases, J lost 0 bases, and 8 bases stayed unmatched. Per the germline V gene, CDR1 is SGHVS and CDR2 is FNYEAQ. The CDR3 DNA is TGTGCCAGCAGCTTGAGCGGCGGGGGAGGCTCCTACAATGAGCAGTTCTTC. Its protein product is CASSLSGGGGSYNEQFF. Combining the CDR3 with reference TRBV7-6 and TRBJ2-1 gives the whole variable domain GAGVSQSPRYKVTKRGQDVALRCDPISGHVSLYWYRQALGQGPEFLTYFNYEAQQDKSGLPNDRFSAERPEGSISTLTIQRTEQRDSAMYRCASSLSGGGGSYNEQFFGPGTRLTVL.

This clonotype showed up just a few times. The chain carries TRBV13 and TRBJ2-7; the D gene is possibly TRBD2 (5 bases). The CDR3 loop spans 12 amino acids. Germline loops: CDR1 PRHDT, CDR2 FYEKMQ (reference sequence). Trimming stripped 2 bases from V and 4 bases from J, with 6 bases between. This CDR3 is CASSLQRYEQYF. CDR3 coding DNA: TGTGCCAGCAGCTTACAGCGGTACGAGCAGTACTTC.

Ten or more counts support this clonotype. This chain links TRBV28 with TRBJ2-3, with D perhaps matching TRBD2 (6 bases). V was clipped by 1 base and J by 0 bases, with 11 bases between them. In germline, CDR1 is MDHEN, CDR2 SYDVKM. CDR3 length equals 16 residues. The CDR3 nucleotides are TGTGCCAGCAGTTTATCCAGCGGGCCTAGCACAGATACGCAGTATTTT. Translating gives CASSLSSGPSTDTQYF.

This clonotype has at least ten counts. The chain carries TRBV7-2 and TRBJ1-4; no clear D. V was clipped by 5 bases and J by 6 bases, with 7 bases between them. Per germline, CDR1 SGHTA and CDR2 FQGNSA. The CDR3 length is 12 residues. CDR3 nucleotides: TGTGCCAGCAGCCCTCCCCATGAAAAACTGTTTTTT. This translates into CASSPPHEKLFF.

This clonotype has ten or more counts. J is TRBJ2-2 and V is TRBV7-8, with D unclear. Trimming took off 6 bases at V and 1 base at J, with 12 bases between the two ends. CDR3 length: 15 residues. Germline CDR1 is SGHVS and CDR2 is FQNEAQ. The CDR3 loop reads CASRRMDGNTGELFF. CDR3 in DNA: TGTGCCAGCAGGAGAATGGACGGGAACACCGGGGAGCTGTTTTTT. Filled out from reference TRBV7-8 and TRBJ2-2, the complete variable domain reads GAGVSQSPRYKVAKRGQDVALRCDPISGHVSLFWYQQALGQGPEFLTYFQNEAQLDKSGLPSDRFFAERPEGSVSTLKIQRTQQEDSAVYLCASRRMDGNTGELFFGEGSRLTVL.

J is TRBJ2-3 and V is TRBV20-1, with D possibly TRBD1 on 5 matching bases. CDR1 DFQATT and CDR2 SNEGSKA come from the germline V gene (reference sequence). This CDR3 is built from 13 residues. Between the trimmed V and J ends, which lost 5 bases and 5 bases, there was a span of 14 bases. For the CDR3, the DNA is TGCAGTGCTCCAAACCCCAGGGAAGATACGCAGTATTTT. This translates into CSAPNPREDTQYF.

This clonotype was detected only a few times. V usage is TRBV19 and J usage is TRBJ1-5; 7 positions agree with TRBD1. The V segment lost 7 bases and the J segment 3 bases; nucleotides outside the gene matches: 9. The CDR3 runs 15 residues. In germline, CDR1 is LNHDA, CDR2 SQIVND (reference sequence). The CDR3 coding sequence is TGTGCCAGTACCCTTACAGGGGCTTTCAATCAGCCCCAGCATTTT. Amino acids: CASTLTGAFNQPQHF.

The sample holds many counts of this clonotype. The J gene is TRBJ2-3, the V gene TRBV7-9; 9 bases match TRBD1. The CDR3 length is 15 residues. The V and J ends lost 2 bases and 3 bases, in that order; junction bases with no gene match: 3. Germline lookup yields CDR1 SEHNR and CDR2 FQNEAQ (reference sequence). The CDR3 loop reads CASSLRQGGTDTQYF. In DNA, the CDR3 is TGTGCCAGCAGCTTACGACAGGGGGGGACAGATACGCAGTATTTT. The full variable domain, with the rest looked up from reference TRBV7-9 and TRBJ2-3, is DTGVSQNPRHKITKRGQNVTFRCDPISEHNRLYWYRQTLGQGPEFLTYFQNEAQLEKSRLLSDRFSAERPKGSFSTLEIQRTEQGDSAMYLCASSLRQGGTDTQYFGPGTRLTVL.

This clonotype was counted at least ten times. V and J are TRBV18 and TRBJ1-1; 7 nucleotides line up with TRBD1. With 3 bases clipped from V and 8 bases from J, the junction kept 6 bases outside the gene matches. CDR3 length: 13 residues. Germline V lookup: CDR1 KGHSH, CDR2 LQKENI. CDR3: CASSPRQGPEAFF. CDR3 sequence (DNA): TGTGCCAGCTCACCGAGACAGGGCCCAGAAGCTTTCTTT.

This sequence joins TRBV10-3 and TRBJ2-7, with 16 bases that match TRBD2. In germline, CDR1 is ENHRY, CDR2 SYGVKD. This CDR3 region has 15 residues. With 7 bases clipped from V and 4 bases from J, the junction kept 4 bases outside the gene matches. The CDR3 protein is CAIKGLAGGQYEQYF. In DNA form, the CDR3 reads TGTGCCATCAAGGGACTAGCGGGAGGGCAATACGAGCAGTACTTC.

V usage is TRBV30 and J usage is TRBJ1-1; D is ambiguous. The germline CDR1 and CDR2 sequences are GTSNPN and SVGIG (reference sequence). The CDR3 consists of 15 residues. Trimming left V 4 bases short and J 0 bases short, with 15 bases between. CDR3 protein: CAWTWTYPMNTEAFF. CDR3 DNA: TGTGCCTGGACCTGGACCTATCCCATGAACACTGAAGCTTTCTTT.

This clonotype was seen more than once but under ten times. The chain's CDR3 is CASSRDRGGNEQFF. The CDR3 DNA is TGTGCCAGCAGTAGGGACAGGGGAGGCAATGAGCAGTTCTTC. V usage is TRBV2 and J usage is TRBJ2-1, with TRBD1 matching over 10 bases. This CDR3 is built from 14 residues. Per the germline V gene, CDR1 is SNHLY and CDR2 is FYNNEI. V gave up 5 bases and J gave up 6 bases; unmatched junction bases: 4.

This clonotype turned up a few times. This rearrangement joins TRBV12-3 or TRBV12-4 to TRBJ2-6; TRBD1 agrees at 9 bases. V trimming: 5 bases; J trimming: 4 bases; junction bases outside the gene matches: 9. The CDR3 is made up of 17 amino acids. CDR3 DNA: TGTGCCAGCAGTCCTGCCCGGACAGGGGCCGGGGCCAACGTCCTGACTTTC. This codes for CASSPARTGAGANVLTF.

This clonotype was observed at least ten times. The chain uses TRBV27 and TRBJ1-6; D remains unclear. Germline CDR1 and CDR2: MNHEY and SMNVEV (reference sequence). V lost 4 bases and J 3 bases, leaving 16 bases between the germline ends. The CDR3 is made up of 17 amino acids. The CDR3 protein is CASSSGPLFFYNSPLHF. DNA of the CDR3: TGTGCCAGCAGTTCCGGGCCCCTCTTCTTCTATAATTCACCCCTCCACTTT.